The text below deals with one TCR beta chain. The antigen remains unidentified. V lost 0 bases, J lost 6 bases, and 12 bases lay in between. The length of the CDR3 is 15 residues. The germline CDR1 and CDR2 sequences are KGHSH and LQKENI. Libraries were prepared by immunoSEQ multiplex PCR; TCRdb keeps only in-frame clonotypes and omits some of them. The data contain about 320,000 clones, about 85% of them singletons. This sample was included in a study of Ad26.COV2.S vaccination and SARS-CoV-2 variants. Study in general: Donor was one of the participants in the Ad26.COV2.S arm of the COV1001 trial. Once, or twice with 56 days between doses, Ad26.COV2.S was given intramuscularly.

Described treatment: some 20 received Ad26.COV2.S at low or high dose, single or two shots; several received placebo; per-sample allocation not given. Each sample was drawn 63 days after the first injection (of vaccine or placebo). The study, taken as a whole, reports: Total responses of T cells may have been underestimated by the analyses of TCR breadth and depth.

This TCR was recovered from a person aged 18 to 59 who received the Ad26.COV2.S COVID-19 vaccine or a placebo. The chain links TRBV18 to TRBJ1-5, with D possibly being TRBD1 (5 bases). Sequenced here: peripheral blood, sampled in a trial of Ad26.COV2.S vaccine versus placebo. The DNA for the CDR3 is TGTGCCAGCTCACCACCGGGAGGGGCGGCTCAGCCCCAGCATTTT. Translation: CASSPPGGAAQPQHF.